This T cell receptor (beta chain) emerged from a study of human T cells and chemical hapten exposure. About the research overall: Among samples, TCR yields varied mainly because of small differences in pooled library volume.

Specified time point: patch test 3, about 24 weeks after DPC sensitization. As for treatment: therapeutic diphenylcyclopropenone sensitization with weekly scalp DPC. The sample holds many counts of this clonotype. One entry per CDR3 protein results from TCRdb running MiXCR on the RACE reads. This sample has approximately 60,000 distinct CDR3 sequences, with 11% found just once. CDR3 size: 15 residues. Between the trimmed V and J ends, which lost 5 bases and 5 bases, there was a span of 13 bases. CDR1 and CDR2 from the germline V gene are PRHDT and FYEKMQ (reference sequence). The sequenced sample was whole blood, obtained in connection with sensitization to the hapten diphenylcyclopropenone (DPC). The clonotype originates from a woman aged 25 to 39 with alopecia areata. Some clones in this sample may be carry-over from other donors' samples. The genes are TRBV13 and TRBJ1-6; D is unresolved. CDR3 protein: CASSPAPRNNSPLHF. CDR3 nucleotides: TGTGCCAGCAGCCCCGCGCCTCGTAATAATTCACCCCTCCACTTT.